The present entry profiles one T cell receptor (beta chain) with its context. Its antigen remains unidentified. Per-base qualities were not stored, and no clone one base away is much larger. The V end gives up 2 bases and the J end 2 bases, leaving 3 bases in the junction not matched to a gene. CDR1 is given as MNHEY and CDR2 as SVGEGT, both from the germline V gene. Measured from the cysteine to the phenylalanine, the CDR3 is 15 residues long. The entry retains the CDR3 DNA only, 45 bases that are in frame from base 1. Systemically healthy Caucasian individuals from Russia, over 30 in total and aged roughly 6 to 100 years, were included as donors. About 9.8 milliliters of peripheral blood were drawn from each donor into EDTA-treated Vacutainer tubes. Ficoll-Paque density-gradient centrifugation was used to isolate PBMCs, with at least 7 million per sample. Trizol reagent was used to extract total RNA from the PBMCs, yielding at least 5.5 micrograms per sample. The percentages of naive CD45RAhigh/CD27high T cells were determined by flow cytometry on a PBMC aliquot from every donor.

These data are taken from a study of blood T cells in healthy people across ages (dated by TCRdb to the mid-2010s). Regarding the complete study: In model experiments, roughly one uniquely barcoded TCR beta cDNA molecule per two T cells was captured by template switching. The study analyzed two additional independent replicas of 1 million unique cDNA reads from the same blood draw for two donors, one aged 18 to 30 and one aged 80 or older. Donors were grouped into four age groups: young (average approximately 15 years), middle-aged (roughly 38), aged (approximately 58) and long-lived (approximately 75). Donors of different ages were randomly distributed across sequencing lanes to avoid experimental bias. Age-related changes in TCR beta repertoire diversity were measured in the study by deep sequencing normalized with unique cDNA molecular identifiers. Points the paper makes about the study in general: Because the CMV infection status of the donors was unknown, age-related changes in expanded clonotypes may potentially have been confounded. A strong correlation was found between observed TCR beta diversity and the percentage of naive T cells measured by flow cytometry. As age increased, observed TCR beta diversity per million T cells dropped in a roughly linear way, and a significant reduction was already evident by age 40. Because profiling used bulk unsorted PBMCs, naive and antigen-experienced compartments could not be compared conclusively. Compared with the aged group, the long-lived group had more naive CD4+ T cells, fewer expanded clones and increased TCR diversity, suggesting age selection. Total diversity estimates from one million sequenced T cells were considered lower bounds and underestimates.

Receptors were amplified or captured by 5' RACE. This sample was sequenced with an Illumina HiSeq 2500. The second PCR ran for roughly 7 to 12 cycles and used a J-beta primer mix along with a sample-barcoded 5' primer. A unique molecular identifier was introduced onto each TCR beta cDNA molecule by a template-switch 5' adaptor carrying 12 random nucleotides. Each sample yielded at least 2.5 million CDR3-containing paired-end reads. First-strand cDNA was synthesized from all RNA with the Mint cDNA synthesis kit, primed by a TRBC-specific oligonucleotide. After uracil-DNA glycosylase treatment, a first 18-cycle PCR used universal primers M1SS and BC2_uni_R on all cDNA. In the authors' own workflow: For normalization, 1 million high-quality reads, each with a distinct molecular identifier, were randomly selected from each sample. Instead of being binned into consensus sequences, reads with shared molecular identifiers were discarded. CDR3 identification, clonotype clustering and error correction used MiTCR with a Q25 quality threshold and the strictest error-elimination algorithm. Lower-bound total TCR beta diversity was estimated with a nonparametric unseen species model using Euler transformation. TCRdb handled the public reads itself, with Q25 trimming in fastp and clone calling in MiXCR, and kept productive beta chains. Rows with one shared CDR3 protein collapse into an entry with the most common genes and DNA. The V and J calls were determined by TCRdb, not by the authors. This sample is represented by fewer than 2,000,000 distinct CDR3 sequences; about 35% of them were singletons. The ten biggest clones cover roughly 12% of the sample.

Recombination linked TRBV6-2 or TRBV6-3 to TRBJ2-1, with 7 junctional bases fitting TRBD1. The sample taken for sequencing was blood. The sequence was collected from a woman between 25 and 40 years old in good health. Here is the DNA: TGTGCCAGCAGTTACATCCAGGGGGCCTACAATGAGCAGTTCTTC. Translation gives CASSYIQGAYNEQFF.